This T cell receptor (beta chain) was sequenced for a study of blood T cell repertoires in COVID-19. Study-level background: Researchers got acute and convalescent COVID-19 samples from the United States, Italy and Spain. From T cells, B-cell-depleted T cells, or PBMCs came the material, which was cDNA or gDNA.

Germline loops: CDR1 SGHTA, CDR2 FQGNSA. The CDR3 extends over 18 amino acids. V was cut by 5 bases and J by 4 bases, with 23 bases left in between. How the authors handled the data: Amplification with reference gene primers provided the estimates of nucleated cell counts. The assay was immunoSEQ multiplex PCR, and TCRdb's table has in-frame clones only and misses some. From that table come the V and J calls and clone size; the DNA was used to work out D and trimming. The data contain 150,000 to 200,000 clones, approximately 78% of them singletons. The chain is built from TRBV7-2 and TRBJ2-2; D gene unclear. The sample comprised peripheral blood. The TCR originated in a human donor in a cohort sampled during active COVID-19. DNA of the CDR3: TGTGCCAGCAGCGTCATAGCAGCCAAGCTAACTCGCACCGGGGAGCTGTTTTTT. Translation: CASSVIAAKLTRTGELFF.